Presented here are 28 T cell receptor beta chains from one specimen sequenced in a study of OX40 agonist ivuxolimab in advanced cancers. The table came from immunoSEQ multiplex PCR; TCRdb's copy has only in-frame clones and leaves some out. In the table there are about 40,000 clones, 70% to 85% of which are singletons. The sequencing used CD4+ or CD8+ T cells sorted from blood, collected in a trial of the OX40 agonist ivuxolimab. These receptors all stem from an adult with an advanced solid tumor such as melanoma, head and neck, liver or kidney cancer.

The chain couples TRBV21-1 to TRBJ2-6; TRBD1 is the table's D call, not checked against the DNA. TRBV21-1 is labeled a pseudogene. The CDR3 spans 20 residues. The CDR3: CASSNRGQGYFRSGANVLTF. Written as DNA, the CDR3 is TGTGCCAGCAGCAACAGAGGACAGGGCTATTTTCGCTCTGGGGCCAACGTCCTGACTTTC.

The chain is built from TRBV2 and TRBJ1-6; a possible D gene is TRBD1 (5 bases). V was clipped by 6 bases and J by 14 bases, with 23 bases between them. CDR3 length: 15 amino acids. The germline V gene encodes CDR1 SNHLY and CDR2 FYNNEI. The CDR3 DNA sequence: TGTGCCAGCAGCCCGGCAGGGACGGTGGGTAAATCCCTCCACTTT. The encoded protein is CASSPAGTVGKSLHF.

This clone showed up just a few times. This chain connects TRBV5-1 to TRBJ2-1; D remains unclear. This CDR3 region has 13 residues. V was shortened by 1 base and J by 2 bases, with 4 bases between the two germline ends. The germline V gene has CDR1 SGHRS and CDR2 YFSETQ. The CDR3: CASSLNAYNEQFF. The CDR3, as DNA: TGCGCCAGCAGCTTGAACGCCTACAATGAGCAGTTCTTC.

This clone was counted a single time. The chain couples TRBV4-1 to TRBJ1-2; D ambiguous. This CDR3 is 14 amino acids long. Germline V gene sequence: CDR1 MGHRA, CDR2 YSYEKL. Trimming cost V 6 bases and J 4 bases, with 15 bases left between them. CDR3 nucleotides: TGCGCCAGCAGGGACTGGGAGGGTGGCTATGGCTACACCTTC. This codes for CASRDWEGGYGYTF.

The rearrangement links TRBV18 to TRBJ1-1, with D possibly TRBD1 on 6 matching bases. Deletions cut 6 bases from V and 10 bases from J, with 18 bases between. Per the germline V gene, CDR1 is KGHSH and CDR2 is LQKENI. The CDR3 runs 13 residues. CDR3 amino acids: CASSLQGEGVAFF. CDR3 DNA sequence: TGTGCCAGCTCCCTCCAAGGGGAGGGGGTAGCTTTCTTT.

The V gene is TRBV4-2, the J gene TRBJ2-1; 14 bases fit TRBD2. The V gene end was trimmed by 0 bases and the J gene end by 9 bases; junction bases not matched to a gene: 4. Germline V gives CDR1 LGHNA, CDR2 YNFKEQ. The CDR3 length is 16 residues. The CDR3 nucleotides read TGTGCCAGCAGCCAAGAAGGGACTAGCGGGAGCGGTGAGCAGTTCTTC. Translation: CASSQEGTSGSGEQFF.

V usage is TRBV18 and J usage is TRBJ1-2; D not resolved. V shed 3 bases and J shed 8 bases, with 19 bases lying between them. The CDR3 length is 15 residues. Germline V CDR1 and CDR2: KGHSH, LQKENI. The CDR3 nucleotides are TGTGCCAGCTCACCCGCCCAGGAGGAGACTAACGGCTACACCTTC. Translated, it gives CASSPAQEETNGYTF.

This clone was counted only a few times. V and J are TRBV7-2 and TRBJ2-1, with TRBD2 matching over 13 bases. CDR1 and CDR2 (germline): SGHTA, FQGNSA. The CDR3 has 15 residues. V trimming: 3 bases; J trimming: 10 bases; junction bases outside the gene matches: 6. The CDR3: CASSFRTSGRNEQFF. In DNA, the CDR3 is TGTGCCAGCAGCTTCCGGACTAGCGGGAGAAACGAGCAGTTCTTC. Supplemented by reference TRBV7-2 and TRBJ2-1, the full variable domain reads GAGVSQSPSNKVTEKGKDVELRCDPISGHTALYWYRQSLGQGLEFLIYFQGNSAPDKSGLPSDRFSAERTGGSVSTLTIQRTQQEDSAVYLCASSFRTSGRNEQFFGPGTRLTVL.

This rearrangement joins TRBV6-6 to TRBJ2-7, with D tentatively TRBD1 or TRBD2 (5 bases each). The germline V and J ends were trimmed by 8 bases and 6 bases, with 17 bases remaining between them. Germline V lookup: CDR1 MNHNY, CDR2 SVGAGI (reference sequence). The CDR3 covers 13 residues. CDR3 sequence: CASEGPERGEQYF. CDR3 coding DNA: TGTGCCAGCGAGGGCCCGGAGAGGGGCGAGCAGTACTTC.

This clone was detected once. This sequence joins TRBV4-2 and TRBJ2-7; D remains ambiguous. This CDR3 has 13 amino acids. V was trimmed by 0 bases and J by 5 bases, leaving 8 bases between them. The germline gives CDR1 LGHNA, CDR2 YNFKEQ. CDR3 sequence: CASSQDRLDEQYF. The CDR3 DNA is TGTGCCAGCAGCCAAGATAGGCTCGACGAGCAGTACTTC.

In its sample, this clone was seen a few times. The rearrangement uses TRBV19 and TRBJ2-1; D remains unclear. Per germline, CDR1 LNHDA and CDR2 SQIVND (reference sequence). The V gene lost 1 base and the J gene lost 8 bases, with 9 bases spanning the gap. The CDR3 consists of 13 residues. DNA of the CDR3: TGTGCCAGTAGTATAGTTATGGGCTATGAGCAGTTCTTC. As protein: CASSIVMGYEQFF.

V usage is TRBV6-6 and J usage is TRBJ2-1; possibly TRBD1 or TRBD2 for D (5 bases each). This CDR3 has 12 residues. Between the trimmed V and J ends, which lost 5 bases and 8 bases, there was a span of 10 bases. From germline, CDR1 is MNHNY and CDR2 SVGAGI (reference sequence). CDR3 sequence reads: CASSRDRDEQFF. The DNA of the CDR3 is TGTGCCAGCAGTAGGGACCGGGATGAGCAGTTCTTC.

The chain has TRBV28 and TRBJ2-3, with D tentatively TRBD1 or TRBD2 (5 bases each). The CDR3 runs to 14 residues. Germline lookup yields CDR1 MDHEN and CDR2 SYDVKM. V lost 6 bases, J lost 2 bases, and 12 bases lay in between. The CDR3 DNA follows: TGTGCCAGCAGCCCCGTGGGGGTCACAGATACGCAGTATTTT. Residues: CASSPVGVTDTQYF.

The genes are TRBV27 and TRBJ1-1; D ambiguous. With 5 bases removed from V and 0 bases from J, the gap between germline ends came to 13 bases. This CDR3 region has 15 residues. Germline loops: CDR1 MNHEY, CDR2 SMNVEV (reference sequence). CDR3 sequence reads: CASSPYGDLNTEAFF. CDR3 bases: TGTGCCAGCAGTCCCTACGGCGATTTGAACACTGAAGCTTTCTTT.

On this clone itself: The sample has other DNA sequences that encode this CDR3 too. The chain links TRBV27 to TRBJ2-1; possibly TRBD2 for D (5 bases). Per germline, CDR1 MNHEY and CDR2 SMNVEV (reference sequence). With 0 bases removed from V and 2 bases from J, the gap between germline ends came to 5 bases. This CDR3 region has 14 residues. The CDR3 reads CASSLSGAYNEQFF. CDR3 nucleotide sequence: TGTGCCAGCAGTTTATCGGGAGCCTACAATGAGCAGTTCTTC.

This clone was seen more than once but under ten times. The chain combines TRBV5-1 with TRBJ2-5; no clear D. The germline V and J ends were trimmed by 4 bases and 2 bases, with 9 bases remaining between them. Germline V gene lookup returns CDR1 SGHRS and CDR2 YFSETQ. This CDR3 is 13 amino acids long. The chain's CDR3 is CASSTVGQETQYF. In DNA form, the CDR3 reads TGCGCCAGCAGCACCGTGGGTCAAGAGACCCAGTACTTC.

The CDR3 loop reads CASSYGAANEQFF. In DNA form, the CDR3 reads TGTGCCAGCAGTTACGGGGCGGCCAATGAGCAGTTCTTC. V and J are TRBV6-5 and TRBJ2-1, with D possibly matching TRBD1 (5 bases). The CDR3 loop spans 13 amino acids. The ends were cut back, 2 bases at V and 6 bases at J, with 8 bases in the middle. Germline V CDR1 and CDR2: MNHEY, SVGAGI.

This chain connects TRBV6-1 to TRBJ2-2, with a possible D match to TRBD1 (6 bases). This CDR3 is built from 15 residues. Between the trimmed V and J ends, which lost 4 bases and 5 bases, there was a span of 14 bases. Germline V lookup: CDR1 MNHNS, CDR2 SASEGT. DNA for the CDR3: TGTGCCAGCAGTGTCCGGGACAAAGGGACCGGGGAGCTGTTTTTT. Amino acids: CASSVRDKGTGELFF.

The chain employs TRBV5-4 and TRBJ2-1, with D possibly being TRBD2 (5 bases). The CDR3 is 13 residues long. Germline lookup yields CDR1 SGHNT and CDR2 YYREEE (reference sequence). Trimming took 10 bases from V and 0 from J, leaving 11 bases between them. Written as DNA, the CDR3 is TGTGCCTCGAGGACTGACTCCTACAATGAGCAGTTCTTC. Residues: CASRTDSYNEQFF. Full variable domain (remainder filled in from reference TRBV5-4 and TRBJ2-1): ETGVTQSPTHLIKTRGQQVTLRCSSQSGHNTVSWYQQALGQGPQFIFQYYREEENGRGNFPPRFSGLQFPNYSSELNVNALELDDSALYLCASRTDSYNEQFFGPGTRLTVL.

This clone was recorded once. The chain joins TRBV10-3 to TRBJ2-1; 14 nucleotides match TRBD2. From germline, CDR1 is ENHRY and CDR2 SYGVKD. The trim removed 0 bases at V and 6 bases at J, leaving 4 bases unmatched. This CDR3 has 17 residues. CDR3 in amino acids: CAISESIGTSGSNEQFF. DNA of the CDR3: TGTGCCATCAGTGAGTCTATAGGGACTAGCGGGAGCAATGAGCAGTTCTTC.

In its sample, this clone was seen a few times. The chain links TRBV12-5 to TRBJ2-1; TRBD2 might be the D (5 bases). The V gene's germline CDR1 is LGHNT and CDR2 FRNRAP. The V end was cut by 2 bases, the J end by 9 bases, with 11 bases between. CDR3 length: 13 amino acids. This CDR3 is CASGLNSAGEQFF. The CDR3 DNA is TGTGCTAGTGGTTTGAACTCCGCGGGTGAGCAGTTCTTC.

This chain links TRBV13 with TRBJ2-1, with a weak D call TRBD2 (6 bases). Germline-derived CDR1 and CDR2 are PRHDT and FYEKMQ (reference sequence). Trimming cost V 5 bases and J 0 bases, with 17 bases left between them. The CDR3 has 17 residues. CDR3: CASSPKLAVRSYNEQFF. The CDR3 region has the DNA TGTGCCAGCAGCCCCAAATTAGCGGTCCGCTCCTACAATGAGCAGTTCTTC.

Note on this clone: The junction does not match germline at one end; this may be a read error. The chain is built from TRBV6-5 and TRBJ1-1; D not resolved. The CDR3 has 14 residues. CDR1 and CDR2 (germline): MNHEY, SVGAGI. The CDR3 sequence is CAISRDRSNTEAFF. CDR3 nucleotides: TGTGCCATCAGTAGGGATCGGTCGAACACTGAAGCTTTCTTT.

This chain links TRBV5-4 with TRBJ2-1; 10 bases fit TRBD2. V lost 3 bases, J lost 1 base, and 13 bases stayed unmatched. CDR3 length: 19 residues. Germline V gives CDR1 SGHNT, CDR2 YYREEE (reference sequence). The CDR3 DNA reads TGTGCCAGCAGCTACCCCCTAGCGGGAGCCAGGGGGTCCTACAATGAGCAGTTCTTC. It codes for CASSYPLAGARGSYNEQFF. Based on the CDR3 plus reference TRBV5-4 and TRBJ2-1, the full variable domain is ETGVTQSPTHLIKTRGQQVTLRCSSQSGHNTVSWYQQALGQGPQFIFQYYREEENGRGNFPPRFSGLQFPNYSSELNVNALELDDSALYLCASSYPLAGARGSYNEQFFGPGTRLTVL.

The V and J genes are TRBV11-2 and TRBJ2-7; D gene ambiguous. The CDR3 runs 15 residues. Germline V gene sequence: CDR1 SGHAT, CDR2 FQNNGV. The V gene lost 0 bases and the J gene lost 1 base, with 10 bases spanning the gap. The CDR3 DNA sequence: TGTGCCAGCAGCTTAGATGTGGCAGCTTCCTACGAGCAGTACTTC. It encodes CASSLDVAASYEQYF.

The V and J genes are TRBV6-6 and TRBJ2-1; tentatively, D is TRBD1 (6 bases). Germline V CDR1 and CDR2: MNHNY, SVGAGI (reference sequence). V was shortened by 8 bases and J by 11 bases, with 13 bases between the two germline ends. This CDR3 is built from 11 residues. The CDR3 reads CASRETGQQFF. The CDR3 bases are TGTGCCAGCCGAGAAACAGGGCAGCAGTTCTTC.

The chain recombines TRBV5-6 with TRBJ2-3, with TRBD1 matching 7 bases. Germline V gene data show CDR1 as SGHDT and CDR2 as YYEEEE. With V trimmed by 6 bases and J by 6 bases, 10 bases remained unmatched. The CDR3 has 14 residues. CDR3 sequence (DNA): TGTGCCAGCACCCGGCGAGTAGGGGGCGATACGCAGTATTTT. Protein sequence: CASTRRVGGDTQYF. Full variable domain (missing parts from reference TRBV5-6 and TRBJ2-3): DAGVTQSPTHLIKTRGQQVTLRCSPKSGHDTVSWYQQALGQGPQFIFQYYEEEERQRGNFPDRFSGHQFPNYSSELNVNALLLGDSALYLCASTRRVGGDTQYFGPGTRLTVL.

V gene TRBV27 combines with J gene TRBJ2-2, with D perhaps assigned TRBD1 or TRBD2 (5 bases each). Germline CDR1 and CDR2: MNHEY and SMNVEV (reference sequence). Deletions cut 6 bases from V and 1 base from J, with 15 bases between. The CDR3 covers 16 residues. The chain's CDR3 is CASSQGWRLNTGELFF. The CDR3 coding sequence is TGTGCCAGCAGCCAGGGTTGGAGGCTGAACACCGGGGAGCTGTTTTTT.